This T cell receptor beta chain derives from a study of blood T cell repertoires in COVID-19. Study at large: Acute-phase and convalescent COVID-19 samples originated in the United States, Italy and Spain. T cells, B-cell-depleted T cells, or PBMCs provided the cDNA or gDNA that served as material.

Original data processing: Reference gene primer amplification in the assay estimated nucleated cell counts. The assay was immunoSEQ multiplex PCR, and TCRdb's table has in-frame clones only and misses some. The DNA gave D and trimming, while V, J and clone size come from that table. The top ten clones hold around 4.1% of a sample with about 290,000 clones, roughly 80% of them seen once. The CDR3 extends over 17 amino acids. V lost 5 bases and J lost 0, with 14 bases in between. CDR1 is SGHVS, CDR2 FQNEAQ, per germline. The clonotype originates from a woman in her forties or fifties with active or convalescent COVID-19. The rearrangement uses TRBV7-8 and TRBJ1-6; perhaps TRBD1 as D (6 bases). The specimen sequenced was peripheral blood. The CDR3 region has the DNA TGTGCCAGCAGCAAGGACAGAAGGAGCTCCTATAATTCACCCCTCCACTTT. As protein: CASSKDRRSSYNSPLHF.